These 27 T cell receptor beta chains came from one sample sequenced in a study of blood T cell repertoires in COVID-19. The repertoire was sequenced with immunoSEQ multiplex PCR; TCRdb's copy has only in-frame clones and lacks some. The table has roughly 70,000 clones, about four fifths seen once. The specimen was peripheral blood. Receptor source: a human donor in a cohort sampled during active COVID-19.

The genes are TRBV4-3 and TRBJ1-2, with D perhaps TRBD1 (6 bases). Germline V gene sequence: CDR1 LGHNA, CDR2 YSLEER. The CDR3 contains 14 residues. The V end was cut by 4 bases, the J end by 4 bases, with 13 bases between. The CDR3 DNA sequence: TGCGCCAGCAGCCCCCAGGACAGTCTCTATGGCTACACCTTC. Translating gives CASSPQDSLYGYTF.

V is TRBV28 and J is TRBJ1-2, with D possibly being TRBD1 (6 bases). This CDR3 has 14 amino acids. From germline, CDR1 is MDHEN and CDR2 SYDVKM. Between the trimmed V and J ends, which lost 11 bases and 4 bases, there was a span of 20 bases. CDR3 bases: TGTGCCTCACGTCAACGGGACAACTTCTATGGCTACACCTTC. Protein sequence: CASRQRDNFYGYTF.

The chain links TRBV13 to TRBJ2-2, with 11 bases that match TRBD1. There are 18 residues in the CDR3. V lost 4 bases, J lost 0 bases, and 7 bases stayed unmatched. Per the germline V gene, CDR1 is PRHDT and CDR2 is FYEKMQ (reference sequence). The chain's CDR3 is CASSSRTGGFSNTGELFF. The CDR3 DNA reads as TGTGCCAGCAGCTCTAGGACAGGGGGCTTCTCGAACACCGGGGAGCTGTTTTTT.

The chain recombines TRBV24-1 with TRBJ2-1; TRBD2 matches 10 bases. The germline V gene encodes CDR1 KGHDR and CDR2 SFDVKD. The CDR3 spans 16 residues. J was trimmed by 5 bases and V by 4 bases; bases with no gene match: 7. This chain's CDR3 is CATSESSGSVNNEQFF. In DNA form, the CDR3 reads TGTGCCACCAGTGAATCTAGCGGGAGTGTCAACAATGAGCAGTTCTTC.

The chain joins TRBV28 to TRBJ1-2; the D gene is possibly TRBD1 (5 bases). Germline V gene lookup returns CDR1 MDHEN and CDR2 SYDVKM. Trimming shortened V by 8 bases and J by 4 bases, and 20 bases separated the two germline ends. CDR3 length equals 15 residues. The CDR3 sequence is CASSHPGGVVYGYTF. In DNA, the CDR3 is TGTGCCAGCTCCCACCCGGGGGGGGTCGTCTATGGCTACACCTTC.

Only one count was recorded for this clone. The chain links TRBV4-3 to TRBJ1-1; D is undetermined. CDR1 LGHNA and CDR2 YSLEER come from the germline V gene. With 2 bases removed from V and 1 base from J, the gap between germline ends came to 5 bases. The CDR3 is 13 residues long. The chain's CDR3 is CASSQTANTEAFF. The CDR3 nucleotides read TGCGCCAGCAGCCAAACAGCGAACACTGAAGCTTTCTTT.

This clone was seen ten or more times. The rearrangement uses TRBV6-5 and TRBJ2-7; weak D call: TRBD1 (6 bases). The germline V and J ends were trimmed by 5 bases and 0 bases, with 14 bases remaining between them. This CDR3 region has 15 residues. Germline CDR1 is MNHEY and CDR2 is SVGAGI. The CDR3 nucleotides read TGTGCCAGCAGTAATCCCACAGGGCCCTCCTACGAGCAGTACTTC. Its translation is CASSNPTGPSYEQYF.

In this sample, this clone turned up once. This chain connects TRBV27 to TRBJ2-6; 7 bases are a match to TRBD1. CDR1 is MNHEY, CDR2 SMNVEV, per germline (reference sequence). The junction had 10 bases not matched to a gene; V was cut back by 1 base and J by 4 bases. The CDR3 has 18 residues. Here the CDR3 DNA reads TGTGCCAGCAGTTTATACAGGGGAATGGGGACAGGGGCCAACGTCCTGACTTTC. Translating gives CASSLYRGMGTGANVLTF.

The chain has TRBV28 and TRBJ2-3; D ambiguous. CDR3 length: 13 amino acids. Looked up from germline, CDR1 is MDHEN and CDR2 is SYDVKM. Trimming removed 6 bases from V and 1 base from J, with 8 bases in between. The CDR3 here is CASRTPGTDTQYF. The CDR3 DNA sequence: TGTGCCAGCAGAACTCCCGGCACAGATACGCAGTATTTT. The variable domain in full, completed from reference TRBV28 and TRBJ2-3, reads DVKVTQSSRYLVKRTGEKVFLECVQDMDHENMFWYRQDPGLGLRLIYFSYDVKMKEKGDIPEGYSVSREKKERFSLILESASTNQTSMYLCASRTPGTDTQYFGPGTRLTVL.

The chain couples TRBV7-9 to TRBJ1-1; 7 bases line up with TRBD1. The CDR3 contains 16 residues. Germline lookup yields CDR1 SEHNR and CDR2 FQNEAQ (reference sequence). With 4 bases clipped from V and 2 bases from J, the junction kept 10 bases outside the gene matches. The CDR3 is CASSSNGQGGNTEAFF. As DNA, the CDR3 is TGTGCCAGCAGCTCCAACGGGCAGGGGGGAAACACTGAAGCTTTCTTT.

The CDR3 is CASSAGLAVGNEQFF. The CDR3 DNA is TGTGCCAGCAGCGCGGGACTAGCGGTGGGCAATGAGCAGTTCTTC. The rearrangement uses TRBV9 and TRBJ2-1; 11 positions agree with TRBD2. J gave up 6 bases and V 3 bases, and 5 bases lay outside the gene matches. There are 15 residues in the CDR3. Germline V CDR1 and CDR2: SGDLS, YYNGEE.

The chain employs TRBV3-1 (or the pseudogene TRBV3-2) and TRBJ1-1; TRBD1 might be the D (5 bases). The germline CDR1 and CDR2 sequences are LGHDT and YNNKEL (reference sequence). The V end was cut by 5 bases, the J end by 5 bases, with 9 bases between. The CDR3 extends over 12 amino acids. This CDR3 is CASSGRVTEAFF. CDR3 nucleotides: TGTGCCAGCAGCGGCAGGGTAACTGAAGCTTTCTTT.

The rearrangement uses TRBV12-3 or TRBV12-4 and TRBJ2-2; D gene ambiguous. The CDR3 has 13 amino acids. V gave up 6 bases and J gave up 4 bases, with 9 bases separating them. The CDR3 DNA is TGTGCCAGCAGCCTGGCCCCCACCGGGGAGCTGTTTTTT. Protein sequence: CASSLAPTGELFF.

V usage is TRBV27 and J usage is TRBJ1-2; 7 positions agree with TRBD1. The germline V gene encodes CDR1 MNHEY and CDR2 SMNVEV (reference sequence). The CDR3 length is 17 residues. V lost 0 bases, J lost 3 bases, and 10 bases stayed unmatched. The CDR3 here is CASSLSRQGGIYYGYTF. The CDR3 DNA reads TGTGCCAGCAGTTTATCGAGACAGGGTGGTATTTACTATGGCTACACCTTC.

This clone appeared a few times. The chain combines TRBV2 with TRBJ1-2; the D gene is possibly TRBD1 (6 bases). This CDR3 region has 14 residues. CDR1 SNHLY and CDR2 FYNNEI come from the germline V gene. V was shortened by 4 bases and J by 7 bases, with 16 bases between the two germline ends. In nucleotides, the CDR3 is TGTGCCAGCAGTGTCCTGGGGGCACAAGCTGGCTACACCTTC. Residues: CASSVLGAQAGYTF.

The V gene is TRBV29-1, the J gene TRBJ2-7; maybe TRBD2 (6 bases). The CDR3 consists of 13 residues. Germline CDR1 and CDR2: SQVTM and ANQGSEA. V lost 3 bases and J 3 bases, leaving 12 bases between the germline ends. CDR3 amino acids: CSVEEGGRYEQYF. For the CDR3, the DNA is TGCAGCGTTGAGGAGGGAGGCCGCTACGAGCAGTACTTC.

V gene TRBV28 combines with J gene TRBJ2-7; 7 nucleotides agree with TRBD2. The CDR3 totals 13 residues. Germline V gene data show CDR1 as MDHEN and CDR2 as SYDVKM. V was clipped by 3 bases and J by 3 bases; unmatched bases: 2. The CDR3 region is CASSLRGIYEQYF. The CDR3 DNA reads as TGTGCCAGCAGTTTGCGGGGGATCTACGAGCAGTACTTC.

The chain carries TRBV7-6 and TRBJ1-5; unclear D gene. The CDR3 consists of 15 residues. Trimming pared 1 base from V and 5 bases from J, leaving 12 bases between. Germline CDR1 and CDR2: SGHVS and FNYEAQ. The CDR3 spells CASSLDPGIDQPQHF. The CDR3 bases are TGTGCCAGCAGCTTAGACCCGGGGATTGATCAGCCCCAGCATTTT.

The chain links TRBV4-1 to TRBJ1-1, with D possibly matching TRBD1 (6 bases). The CDR3 totals 17 residues. Germline CDR1 reads MGHRA; CDR2 reads YSYEKL. Between the trimmed V and J ends, which lost 1 base and 11 bases, there was a span of 26 bases. In DNA form, the CDR3 reads TGCGCCAGCAGCCAAGTTGGTGGTCCCAGGTTAGAGAGGGGGGCTTTCTTT. Protein product: CASSQVGGPRLERGAFF.

The genes are TRBV5-8 and TRBJ1-5, with D uncertain. The CDR3 has 13 amino acids. Looked up from germline, CDR1 is SGHTS and CDR2 is YDEGEE. V was clipped by 7 bases and J by 7 bases, with 15 bases between them. In DNA, the CDR3 is TGTGCCAGCGGATTCCGGTCAGGACAGCCCCAGCATTTT. Translation gives CASGFRSGQPQHF.

V and J are TRBV18 and TRBJ2-1, with 11 bases identical to TRBD2. This CDR3 is 17 amino acids long. Losses at the gene ends were 2 bases for V and 6 bases for J; bases not matched to a gene: 9. CDR1 is KGHSH, CDR2 LQKENI, per germline. CDR3 DNA: TGTGCCAGCTCACCAATAAAATTAGCGGGAGGGGCCAATGAGCAGTTCTTC. It yields the protein CASSPIKLAGGANEQFF.

The J gene is TRBJ2-5, the V gene TRBV6-1; the match to TRBD2 covers 8 bases. The ends lost 1 base at V and 5 bases at J; junction bases unmatched: 12. There are 17 residues in the CDR3. The V gene's germline CDR1 is MNHNS and CDR2 SASEGT. The CDR3 DNA reads as TGTGCCAGCAGTGAAGGTCTATCGGGAGGGTTTTGGGAGACCCAGTACTTC. Translating gives CASSEGLSGGFWETQYF.

V usage is TRBV18 and J usage is TRBJ2-6, with TRBD1 identical over 12 bases. In germline, CDR1 is KGHSH, CDR2 LQKENI. The CDR3 totals 20 residues. V shed 1 base, J shed 2 bases, and the junction held 9 bases outside the gene matches. The CDR3 is CASSPRNQGQGAPGANVLTF. CDR3 coding DNA: TGTGCCAGCTCACCACGGAATCAGGGACAGGGGGCACCTGGGGCCAACGTCCTGACTTTC.

V usage is TRBV7-2 and J usage is TRBJ1-5; D not certain. The germline gives CDR1 SGHTA, CDR2 FQGNSA. The V end was cut by 1 base, the J end by 4 bases, with 8 bases between. This CDR3 has 14 residues. CDR3: CASSLGLINQPQHF. The CDR3 DNA reads as TGTGCCAGCAGCTTAGGGCTGATTAATCAGCCCCAGCATTTT.

This chain links TRBV10-3 with TRBJ2-7; 11 bases are a match to TRBD2. V was pared by 4 bases and J by 7 bases, with 9 bases of the junction left unmatched. This CDR3 comprises 15 residues. From germline, CDR1 is ENHRY and CDR2 SYGVKD. CDR3: CAISGSLAGEGEQYF. CDR3 DNA sequence: TGTGCCATCAGTGGATCACTAGCGGGAGAGGGTGAGCAGTACTTC.

This chain joins TRBV6-6 and TRBJ2-7; 10 positions agree with TRBD2. Looked up from germline, CDR1 is MNHNY and CDR2 is SVGAGI (reference sequence). The V and J ends lost 6 bases and 2 bases, in that order; junction bases with no gene match: 7. The CDR3 is 15 residues long. CDR3 sequence: CASSDTSGIAYEQYF. The DNA for the CDR3 is TGTGCCAGCAGCGATACTAGCGGGATTGCCTACGAGCAGTACTTC.

The V gene is TRBV5-1, the J gene TRBJ2-3, with 7 bases that match TRBD1. Germline V CDR1 and CDR2: SGHRS, YFSETQ. The CDR3 consists of 17 residues. The V gene end was trimmed by 0 bases and the J gene end by 3 bases; junction bases not matched to a gene: 10. The chain's CDR3 is CASSLGTAGGGTDTQYF. As DNA, the CDR3 is TGCGCCAGCAGCTTGGGAACGGCAGGGGGTGGGACAGATACGCAGTATTTT.